The T cell receptor beta chain described here comes from a study of radiation and T cells in renal cell carcinoma. CDR1 is LNHNV, CDR2 YYDKDF, per germline (reference sequence). The CDR3 runs to 15 residues. V was cut by 0 bases and J by 6 bases, with 15 bases left in between. Stated time point: blood 4 weeks post-SBRT, at nephrectomy. Treatment described: 15 Gy SBRT to primary tumor, nephrectomy 4 weeks later. Nephrectomy followed 15 Gy stereotactic body radiation by 4 weeks. After SBRT, blood was collected at 2 and 4 weeks, plus baseline. The tumor was a clear cell renal cell carcinoma. The protocol was immunoSEQ multiplex PCR, while the TCRdb copy is restricted to in-frame clones and leaves out a portion. The table has roughly 160,000 clones, 88% seen once; the top ten hold about 11%.

Sample: blood, taken from a patient whose treatment included radiotherapy and nephrectomy. The V and J genes are TRBV15 and TRBJ2-7; perhaps TRBD2 as D (5 bases). The TCR originated in a woman in her fifties or sixties with renal cell carcinoma. The CDR3 spells CATSRDPGSGSEQYF. In DNA, the CDR3 is TGTGCCACCAGCAGAGATCCTGGGAGCGGTTCCGAGCAGTACTTC. Based on the CDR3 plus reference TRBV15 and TRBJ2-7, the full variable domain is DAMVIQNPRYQVTQFGKPVTLSCSQTLNHNVMYWYQQKSSQAPKLLFHYYDKDFNNEADTPDNFQSRRPNTSFCFLDIRSPGLGDTAMYLCATSRDPGSGSEQYFGPGTRLTVT.